Listed below are T cell receptor beta chains from one sample, sequenced in a study of T cells after yellow fever vaccination. TCRdb called the 5' RACE reads again in MiXCR, with one record for every CDR3 protein. The sample holds about 160,000 distinct CDR3 sequences, more than 5.5% seen once. Specimen: CD4+ T cells sorted from PBMCs, collected about 5 days after the first yellow fever vaccination. These receptors originate from a man aged 18-30 years who received the YFV17D yellow fever vaccine. Both conserved end residues are part of each CDR3.

TRBJ2-7,TRBV5-1,CASSSGFRGWSHEQYF
TRBJ2-2,TRBV7-9,CASSLSVSLFF
TRBJ2-3,TRBV25-1,CASTEVAGPADTQYF
TRBJ2-1,TRBV12-3/TRBV12-4,CASTSTGTGVVLVDEQFF
TRBJ2-1,TRBV10-3,CAISESTYSKRLSYNEQFF
TRBJ1-5,TRBV24-1,CATSARSGGNVFQPQHF
TRBJ1-6,TRBV6-2/TRBV6-3,CASTRQGNSPLHF
TRBJ1-1,TRBV4-1,CASSQDGHYTEAFF
TRBJ1-1,TRBV5-1,CASSSTGPLWTEAFF
TRBJ2-5,TRBV5-1,CASSSTGSETQYF
TRBJ2-3,TRBV6-5,CASSYRGTDTQYF
TRBJ2-5,TRBV7-3,CASSLSGGETQYF
TRBJ1-3,TRBV20-1,CSAREGSSGNTIYF
TRBJ2-3,TRBV7-2,CASSLERSDTQYF
TRBJ2-5,TRBV23-1,CASRLGRQGSRETQYF
TRBJ1-1,TRBV5-1,CASSLDDSLRTEAFF
TRBJ2-5,TRBV7-2,CASSARPEVSATQYF
TRBJ1-2,TRBV6-5,CASSYRVGYGYTF
TRBJ2-2,TRBV3-1,CASSLRVGELFF
TRBJ2-5,TRBV2,CASRELQETQYF
TRBJ2-1,TRBV9,CASSPLGNEQFF
TRBJ2-2,TRBV4-2,CASSQDIYQGLEDTGELFF
TRBJ1-1,TRBV12-3/TRBV12-4,CASTRGTEAFF
TRBJ1-2,TRBV12-3/TRBV12-4,CASSSQTGNFYGYTF
TRBJ2-3,TRBV10-3,CAISEPSGGANTQYF
TRBJ1-5,TRBV5-1,CASSLAGSSNQPQHF
TRBJ2-1,TRBV9,CASSPIPAGGYGYNEQFF
TRBJ1-6,TRBV7-8,CASSLEFMSSPLHF
TRBJ2-5,TRBV12-3/TRBV12-4,CASGTSGETQYF
TRBJ2-2,TRBV5-1,CASSLDPLVNTGELFF
TRBJ2-6,TRBV20-1,CSAGGTLGANVLTF
TRBJ2-6,TRBV7-3,CASSLWSSGANVLTF
TRBJ2-3,TRBV4-3,CASSQDTRGFADTQYF
TRBJ1-1,TRBV30,CAWSLRGGSNTEAFF
TRBJ2-7,TRBV20-1,CSARNRGGQYF
TRBJ1-2,TRBV5-6,CASSVTPYGYTF
TRBJ2-2,TRBV10-3,CAIGLQGARGGELFF
TRBJ2-7,TRBV2,CASSERGLAGGTQYF
TRBJ2-5,TRBV5-1,CASRLAGETQYF
TRBJ1-1,TRBV12-3/TRBV12-4,CASSLSFGTGVPNTEAFF
TRBJ2-1,TRBV7-9,CASKSARPGSGEQFF
TRBJ1-4,TRBV30,CAWSNGQPNEKLFF
TRBJ2-3,TRBV27,CASSLLGIDLTDTQYF